Listed here are 20 T cell receptor beta chains from one sample, sequenced in a study of T-cell reconstitution after alpha-beta-depleted transplantation in children. Preparation of the TCRbeta library used unique molecular identifiers. Each CDR3 protein is one row after TCRdb ran MiXCR on the PCR reads. The data contain 98,000 or so distinct CDR3 sequences, around a quarter of them singletons. Sample: PBMCs, taken before TCRalphabeta/CD19-depleted stem cell transplant. These receptors originate from a boy aged 2 to 10 with acute lymphoblastic leukemia, due to receive a stem cell transplant.

The J gene is TRBJ2-3, the V gene TRBV4-3; TRBD1 matches at 7 bases. The V and J ends lost 0 bases and 10 bases, in that order; junction bases with no gene match: 10. Per the germline V gene, CDR1 is LGHNA and CDR2 is YSLEER. CDR3 length equals 15 residues. The CDR3 region is CASSQEGQPSFPQYF. In DNA, the CDR3 is TGCGCCAGCAGCCAAGAGGGACAGCCGAGTTTCCCGCAGTATTTT.

The chain carries TRBV12-3 or TRBV12-4 and TRBJ2-1, with D perhaps TRBD2 (6 bases). Between the trimmed V and J ends, which lost 7 bases and 2 bases, there was a span of 15 bases. The CDR3 extends over 15 amino acids. The CDR3 DNA reads TGTGCCAGCACCTCAAGATCGGGGGCCTACAATGAGCAGTTCTTC. Translated: CASTSRSGAYNEQFF.

This clonotype showed up just a few times. V and J are TRBV12-3 or TRBV12-4 and TRBJ2-7, with TRBD2 as a possible D gene (5 bases). Trimming left V 5 bases short and J 0 bases short, with 20 bases between. CDR3 size: 17 residues. CDR3 protein: CASSKTGLKRSSYEQYF. The CDR3 DNA sequence: TGTGCCAGCAGTAAAACGGGTTTGAAGCGGAGCTCCTACGAGCAGTACTTC.

The V gene is TRBV7-3, the J gene TRBJ2-1; 7 positions agree with TRBD2. Germline V gives CDR1 SGHTA, CDR2 FQGTGA. CDR3 length: 14 amino acids. Unmatched junction bases numbered 5, after V lost 5 bases and J lost 4 bases. The CDR3 region is CASSPFGGYNEQFF. The CDR3 coding sequence is TGTGCCAGCAGCCCCTTCGGGGGGTACAATGAGCAGTTCTTC.

To note about this clonotype: The junction shows a germline mismatch at one end, possibly a read error. This chain's CDR3 is CASSLGATDTQYF. CDR3 DNA sequence: TGTGCCAGCAGCTTGGGGGCAACAGATACGCAGTATTTT. V and J are TRBV5-1 and TRBJ2-3, with D possibly TRBD1 on 6 matching bases. In germline, CDR1 is SGHRS, CDR2 YFSETQ. This CDR3 region has 13 residues.

Only a few counts were recorded for this clonotype. The V gene is TRBV11-2, the J gene TRBJ2-1; 11 bases map to TRBD2. The junction had 15 bases not matched to a gene; V was cut back by 3 bases and J by 14 bases. Germline values: CDR1 SGHAT, CDR2 FQNNGV. The CDR3 covers 16 residues. CDR3: CASSFPPGLAEGPEFF. In DNA, the CDR3 is TGTGCCAGCAGCTTCCCACCGGGACTAGCGGAGGGGCCGGAGTTCTTC.

This chain links TRBV20-1 with TRBJ1-1; D call uncertain. Trimming cost V 0 bases and J 1 base, with 9 bases left between them. Germline lookup yields CDR1 DFQATT and CDR2 SNEGSKA (reference sequence). The CDR3 runs 14 residues. This CDR3 reads CSARDRRTNTEAFF. The CDR3 coding sequence is TGCAGTGCTAGAGATCGCCGGACGAACACTGAAGCTTTCTTT.

The chain has TRBV20-1 and TRBJ2-3; D may be TRBD1 (6 bases). Trimming left V 5 bases short and J 3 bases short, with 9 bases between. Germline values: CDR1 DFQATT, CDR2 SNEGSKA (reference sequence). This CDR3 comprises 12 residues. CDR3: CSALQGTDTQYF. The CDR3, as DNA: TGCAGTGCTCTTCAGGGGACAGATACGCAGTATTTT.

This rearrangement joins TRBV27 to TRBJ2-1, with 10 bases lining up with TRBD1. CDR1 MNHEY and CDR2 SMNVEV come from the germline V gene (reference sequence). Unmatched junction bases numbered 6, after V lost 6 bases and J lost 7 bases. The length of the CDR3 is 14 residues. The chain's CDR3 is CASSRQGANNEQFF. CDR3 in DNA: TGTGCCAGCAGCCGACAGGGGGCGAATAATGAGCAGTTCTTC.

The chain recombines TRBV7-2 with TRBJ2-1, with a weak D call TRBD2 (6 bases). The V gene lost 7 bases and the J gene lost 10 bases, with 20 bases spanning the gap. The CDR3 totals 14 residues. Germline V gene data show CDR1 as SGHTA and CDR2 as FQGNSA. The CDR3 DNA reads TGTGCCAGCACAAGAACGTCCAGCGGGCGGGAGCAGTTCTTC. Its translation is CASTRTSSGREQFF. The variable domain in full, completed from reference TRBV7-2 and TRBJ2-1, reads GAGVSQSPSNKVTEKGKDVELRCDPISGHTALYWYRQSLGQGLEFLIYFQGNSAPDKSGLPSDRFSAERTGGSVSTLTIQRTQQEDSAVYLCASTRTSSGREQFFGPGTRLTVL.

The gene calls are TRBV5-1 and TRBJ2-3; no clear D. The CDR3 has 13 amino acids. Germline V lookup: CDR1 SGHRS, CDR2 YFSETQ. V was shortened by 7 bases and J by 1 base, with 10 bases between the two germline ends. The CDR3 DNA reads TGCGCCAGCCATCAGTTCGGCACAGATACGCAGTATTTT. It codes for CASHQFGTDTQYF.

This clonotype was recorded a few times. This chain joins TRBV7-7 and TRBJ2-3, with D hard to call. CDR1 is SSHAT, CDR2 FNYEAQ, per germline (reference sequence). The CDR3 totals 13 residues. Trimming removed 5 bases from V and 8 bases from J, with 14 bases in between. As DNA, the CDR3 is TGTGCCAGCAGCCCCGATCAGGCTGGTACGCAGTATTTT. Translated, it gives CASSPDQAGTQYF.

There are a few counts of this clonotype. The chain links TRBV9 to TRBJ2-1, with a possible D match to TRBD1 (6 bases). The CDR3 spans 15 residues. Germline V gene lookup returns CDR1 SGDLS and CDR2 YYNGEE. V was cut by 2 bases and J by 2 bases, with 11 bases left in between. The CDR3 DNA is TGTGCCAGCAGCGTCTCTCCAGGGGCCTACAATGAGCAGTTCTTC. This translates into CASSVSPGAYNEQFF. Looking up the rest from reference TRBV9 and TRBJ2-1 gives the full variable domain: DSGVTQTPKHLITATGQRVTLRCSPRSGDLSVYWYQQSLDQGLQFLIQYYNGEERAKGNILERFSAQQFPDLHSELNLSSLELGDSALYFCASSVSPGAYNEQFFGPGTRLTVL.

This sequence joins TRBV7-2 and TRBJ1-1; D not certain. This CDR3 region has 13 residues. V lost 5 bases and J 1 base, leaving 8 bases between the germline ends. From germline, CDR1 is SGHTA and CDR2 FQGNSA. The CDR3 loop is CASSRHPNTEAFF. The CDR3 nucleotides are TGTGCCAGCAGCCGCCACCCGAACACTGAAGCTTTCTTT.

This clonotype was seen at least ten times. J is TRBJ1-2 and V is TRBV4-3; 8 bases fit TRBD1. CDR3 length: 15 amino acids. Germline V CDR1 and CDR2: LGHNA, YSLEER. V shed 3 bases and J 4 bases; nucleotides not matched to a gene: 7. The CDR3 bases are TGCGCCAGCAGCCAGAAAGGACAGGGCTCCTATGGCTACACCTTC. Translation: CASSQKGQGSYGYTF.

The gene calls are TRBV7-2 and TRBJ2-7; D is ambiguous. Trimming removed 2 bases at V and 6 bases at J, with 8 bases between. The CDR3 spans 12 residues. Looked up from germline, CDR1 is SGHTA and CDR2 is FQGNSA. CDR3 nucleotide sequence: TGTGCCAGCAGCTTAAACCTAGGCGAGCAGTACTTC. It encodes CASSLNLGEQYF.

This clonotype was observed a few times. This chain uses TRBV10-3 with TRBJ2-1; no firm D call. V lost 0 bases to trimming and J lost 5 bases, with 5 bases between them. The germline V gene has CDR1 ENHRY and CDR2 SYGVKD. The CDR3 covers 13 residues. The CDR3 DNA reads as TGTGCCATCAGTGAGTCGACGGACAATGAGCAGTTCTTC. This codes for CAISESTDNEQFF.

About this clonotype: One junction end does not reproduce the germline sequence, and a read error may be involved. The V call is TRBV7-3, the J call TRBJ1-5; the D is unclear. The CDR3 spans 13 residues. Per the germline V gene, CDR1 is SGHTA and CDR2 is FQGTGA. The DNA of the CDR3 is TGTGCCAGCATCTTAGGTCCAAATCAGCCCCAGCATTTT. This gives the protein CASILGPNQPQHF.

This chain uses TRBV6-6 with TRBJ1-2; TRBD1 aligns across 8 bases. The CDR3 is 12 residues long. J was trimmed by 6 bases and V by 8 bases; bases with no gene match: 5. Germline V lookup: CDR1 MNHNY, CDR2 SVGAGI (reference sequence). This CDR3 is CASGGQANGYTF. The DNA for the CDR3 is TGTGCCAGCGGGGGACAGGCTAATGGCTACACCTTC.

This clonotype was observed a handful of times. The chain uses TRBV5-1 and TRBJ2-5; 7 bases map to TRBD2. From germline, CDR1 is SGHRS and CDR2 YFSETQ. This CDR3 region has 16 residues. V trimming: 1 base; J trimming: 1 base; junction bases outside the gene matches: 7. The CDR3 nucleotides read TGCGCCAGCAGCTTGAGCCCTAGCGGTAGCCAAGAGACCCAGTACTTC. Its translation: CASSLSPSGSQETQYF.